This is a list of T cell receptor beta chains from one sample in a study of blood T cell repertoires in COVID-19. Data came from immunoSEQ multiplex PCR; TCRdb stores just in-frame clones and leaves some out. The profile shows about 49,000 clones, roughly 86% of them singletons. Sequenced material: peripheral blood. The receptors were sampled from a man aged 40-49 years with active COVID-19. Both conserved end residues are part of each CDR3. A D gene is named only where the DNA matches it firmly. Clone size is stated in some rows and not others, as once, few, many or a class when expanded.

>TRBJ2-1|TRBD2|-|TRBV29-1
CSVDSGRLAGSYNEQFF
TGCAGCGTTGATTCGGGTAGACTAGCGGGGTCCTACAATGAGCAGTTCTTC
>TRBJ1-1|TRBD1|-|TRBV5-1
CASSYDRGDTEAFF
TGCGCCAGCAGCTACGACAGGGGAGACACTGAAGCTTTCTTT
>TRBJ1-6|TRBD1|-|TRBV5-8
CASSLDRGNNSPLHF
TGTGCCAGCAGCCTGGACAGGGGAAATAATTCACCCCTCCACTTT
>TRBJ2-1|-|-|TRBV7-9
CASSHRADEQFF
TGTGCCAGCAGCCACAGGGCCGATGAGCAGTTCTTC
>TRBJ2-7|-|-|TRBV12-3/TRBV12-4
CASSSSGRNEQYF
TGTGCCAGCAGTTCCTCAGGCCGGAACGAGCAGTACTTC
>TRBJ2-3|TRBD2|-|TRBV18
CASSPGTSGHTDTQYF
TGTGCCAGCTCACCGGGGACTAGCGGTCACACAGATACGCAGTATTTT
>TRBJ2-2|TRBD2|-|TRBV27
CASSFQRGPNTGELFF
TGTGCCAGCAGTTTCCAGCGGGGTCCTAACACCGGGGAGCTGTTTTTT
>TRBJ2-7|TRBD1|-|TRBV10-3
CAIGGTGEGEQYF
TGTGCCATCGGTGGGACAGGGGAGGGCGAGCAGTACTTC
>TRBJ1-2|-|-|TRBV7-8
CASSLGGGGLNYGYTF
TGTGCCAGCAGCTTGGGGGGGGGAGGTCTTAACTATGGCTACACCTTC
>TRBJ2-3|-|-|TRBV24-1
CATSGPAVTPRTDTQYF
TGTGCCACCAGTGGTCCAGCGGTAACCCCTCGTACAGATACGCAGTATTTT
>TRBJ2-1|-|-|TRBV7-3
CASSVGGPSNEQFF
TGTGCCAGCAGTGTGGGAGGTCCTTCAAATGAGCAGTTCTTC
>TRBJ1-5|-|once|TRBV21-1
CASSPWEPLNSNQPQHF
TGTGCCAGCAGCCCCTGGGAGCCGCTGAATAGCAATCAGCCCCAGCATTTT
>TRBJ2-1|-|-|TRBV5-4
CASSPPQGNEQFF
TGTGCCAGCAGCCCACCCCAGGGAAATGAGCAGTTCTTC